The next 2 T cell receptor beta chains were all read from a single sample in a study of identifying expanded T cells in peripheral blood. Clones were read by immunoSEQ multiplex PCR, and TCRdb kept only the in-frame ones, dropping some. In the table there are about 90,000 clones, around 83% of which are singletons. The source material was blood. The source is a person aged 18-70 years in good health.

The chain uses TRBV7-6 and TRBJ2-5; D might be TRBD2 (6 bases). Trimming stripped 7 bases from V and 4 bases from J, with 16 bases between. Germline V CDR1 and CDR2: SGHVS, FNYEAQ. The length of the CDR3 is 14 residues. CDR3 bases: TGTGCCAGCACCTTGGGGGTGGGAGGAGAGACCCAGTACTTC. Its protein is CASTLGVGGETQYF. Full variable domain (outside the CDR3, taken from reference TRBV7-6 and TRBJ2-5): GAGVSQSPRYKVTKRGQDVALRCDPISGHVSLYWYRQALGQGPEFLTYFNYEAQQDKSGLPNDRFSAERPEGSISTLTIQRTEQRDSAMYRCASTLGVGGETQYFGPGTRLLVL.

On this clone itself: A read error may account for a junction end that differs from germline. The chain has TRBV6-1 and TRBJ2-5; 8 bases line up with TRBD1. CDR1 and CDR2 from the germline V gene are MNHNS and SASEGT. This CDR3 comprises 14 residues. The CDR3 protein is CASKNRGYQKTQYF. CDR3 DNA: TGTGCCAGCAAAAACAGGGGGTACCAAAAGACCCAGTACTTC.